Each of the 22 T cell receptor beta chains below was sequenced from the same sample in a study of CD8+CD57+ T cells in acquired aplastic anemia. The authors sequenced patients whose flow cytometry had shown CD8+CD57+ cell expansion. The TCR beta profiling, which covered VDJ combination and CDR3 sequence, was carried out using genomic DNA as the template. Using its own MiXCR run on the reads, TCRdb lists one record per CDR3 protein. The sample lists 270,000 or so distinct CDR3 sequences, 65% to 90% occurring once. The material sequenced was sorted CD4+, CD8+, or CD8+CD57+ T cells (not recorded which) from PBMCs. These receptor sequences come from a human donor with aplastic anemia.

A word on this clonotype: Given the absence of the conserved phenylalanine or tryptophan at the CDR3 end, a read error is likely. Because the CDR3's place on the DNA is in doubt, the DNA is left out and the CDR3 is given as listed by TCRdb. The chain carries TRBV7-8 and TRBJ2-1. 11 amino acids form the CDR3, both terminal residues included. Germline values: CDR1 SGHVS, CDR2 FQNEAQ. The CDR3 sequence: CASSLHADESV.

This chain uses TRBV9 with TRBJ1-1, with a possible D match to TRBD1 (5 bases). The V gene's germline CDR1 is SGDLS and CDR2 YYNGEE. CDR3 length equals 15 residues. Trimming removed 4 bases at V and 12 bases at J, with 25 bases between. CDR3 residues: CASSLQRGTDTQSFF. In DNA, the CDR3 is TGTGCCAGCAGCCTGCAGAGGGGCACGGATACGCAGTCTTTCTTT.

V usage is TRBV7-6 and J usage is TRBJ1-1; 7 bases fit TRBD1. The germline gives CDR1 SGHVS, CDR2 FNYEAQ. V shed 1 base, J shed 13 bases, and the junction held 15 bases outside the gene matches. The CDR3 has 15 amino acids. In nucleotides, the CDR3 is TGTGCCAGCAGCTTAGGTAAGACAGGGCAGATTTTAGGTTTCTTT. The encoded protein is CASSLGKTGQILGFF.

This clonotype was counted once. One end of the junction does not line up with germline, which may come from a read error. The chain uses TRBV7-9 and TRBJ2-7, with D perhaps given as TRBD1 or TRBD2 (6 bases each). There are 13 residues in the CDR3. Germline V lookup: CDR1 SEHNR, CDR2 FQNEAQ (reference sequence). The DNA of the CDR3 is TGTGCCAGCAGCTTAGGGGGGGCAGGCACTGAAGCTTTC. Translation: CASSLGGAGTEAF.

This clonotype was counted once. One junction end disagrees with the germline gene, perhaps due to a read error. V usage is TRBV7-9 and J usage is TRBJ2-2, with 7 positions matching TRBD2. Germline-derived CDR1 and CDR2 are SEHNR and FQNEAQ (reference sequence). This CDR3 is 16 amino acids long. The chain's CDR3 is CASSFEIYGRTEELFF. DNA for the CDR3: TGTGCCAGCAGCTTTGAAATATACGGGAGGACCGAGGAGCTGTTTTTT.

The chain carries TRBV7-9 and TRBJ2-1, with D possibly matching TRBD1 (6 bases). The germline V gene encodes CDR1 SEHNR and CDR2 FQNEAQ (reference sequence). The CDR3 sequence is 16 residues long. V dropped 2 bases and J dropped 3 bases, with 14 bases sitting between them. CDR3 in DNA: TGTGCCAGCAGCTTAACGAGAAGGGGGTACTACAATGAGCAGTTCTTC. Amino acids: CASSLTRRGYYNEQFF.

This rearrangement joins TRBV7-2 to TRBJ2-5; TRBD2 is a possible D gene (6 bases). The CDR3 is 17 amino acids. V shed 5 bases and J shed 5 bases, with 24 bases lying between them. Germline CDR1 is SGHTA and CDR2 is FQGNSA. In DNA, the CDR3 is TGTGCCAGCAGCCAACCTGGTACCTGCGGGGCGAATGAGACCCAGTACTTC. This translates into CASSQPGTCGANETQYF.

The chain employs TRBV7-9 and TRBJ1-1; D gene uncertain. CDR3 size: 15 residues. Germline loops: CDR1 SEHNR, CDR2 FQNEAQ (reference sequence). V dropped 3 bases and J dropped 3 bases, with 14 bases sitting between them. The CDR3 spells CASSFERSGDTEAFF. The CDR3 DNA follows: TGTGCCAGCAGCTTTGAACGAAGCGGGGACACTGAAGCTTTCTTT.

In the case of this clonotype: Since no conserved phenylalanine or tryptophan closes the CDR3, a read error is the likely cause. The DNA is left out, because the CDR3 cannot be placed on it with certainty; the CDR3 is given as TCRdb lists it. The CDR3 is CASRQGGTEETQY. The rearrangement links TRBV7-9 to TRBJ2-3; TRBD1 is the table's D call and was not checked against the DNA. Germline CDR1 and CDR2: SEHNR and FQNEAQ (reference sequence). The CDR3 region is 13 residues in length, termini included.

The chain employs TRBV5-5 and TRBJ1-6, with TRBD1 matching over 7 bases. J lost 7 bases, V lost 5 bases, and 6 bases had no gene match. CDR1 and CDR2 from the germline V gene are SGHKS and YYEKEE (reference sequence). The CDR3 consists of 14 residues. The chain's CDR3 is CASSSGGGNSPLHF. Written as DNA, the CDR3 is TGTGCCAGCAGTTCAGGGGGGGGCAATTCACCCCTCCACTTT. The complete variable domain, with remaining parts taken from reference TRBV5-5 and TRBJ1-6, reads DAGVTQSPTHLIKTRGQQVTLRCSPISGHKSVSWYQQVLGQGPQFIFQYYEKEERGRGNFPDRFSARQFPNYSSELNVNALLLGDSALYLCASSSGGGNSPLHFGNGTRLTVT.

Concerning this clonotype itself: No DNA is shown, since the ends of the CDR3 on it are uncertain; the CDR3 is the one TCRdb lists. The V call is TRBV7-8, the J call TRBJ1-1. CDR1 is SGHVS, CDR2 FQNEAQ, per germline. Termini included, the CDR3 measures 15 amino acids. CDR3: CASSYLGNEQFFGFF.

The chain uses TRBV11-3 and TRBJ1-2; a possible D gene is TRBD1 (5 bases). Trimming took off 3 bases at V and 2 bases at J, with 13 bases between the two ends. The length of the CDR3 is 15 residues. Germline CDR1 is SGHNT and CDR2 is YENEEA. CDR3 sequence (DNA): TGTGCCAGCAGCTTGGAGAGGGACGGAAACTATGGCTACACCTTC. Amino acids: CASSLERDGNYGYTF.

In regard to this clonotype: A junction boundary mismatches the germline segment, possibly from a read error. This chain's CDR3 is CASSLDLGARGYTF. CDR3 nucleotides: TGTGCCAGCAGCTTAGACCTGGGGGCTCGGGGCTACACCTTT. The chain has TRBV7-2 and TRBJ2-3; D possibly corresponds to TRBD1 (6 bases). The CDR3 contains 14 residues. CDR1 is SGHTA, CDR2 FQGNSA, per germline.

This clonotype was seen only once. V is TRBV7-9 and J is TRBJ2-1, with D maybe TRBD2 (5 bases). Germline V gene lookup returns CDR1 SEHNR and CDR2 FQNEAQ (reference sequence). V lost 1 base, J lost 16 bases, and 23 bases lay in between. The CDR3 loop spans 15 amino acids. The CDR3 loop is CASSLDRQDYNEGFF. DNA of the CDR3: TGTGCCAGCAGCTTAGACCGCCAAGACTACAATGAGGGTTTCTTC.

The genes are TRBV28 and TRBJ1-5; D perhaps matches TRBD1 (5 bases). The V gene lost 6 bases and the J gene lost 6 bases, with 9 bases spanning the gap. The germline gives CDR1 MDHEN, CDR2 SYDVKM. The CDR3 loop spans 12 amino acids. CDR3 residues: CASRGVGQPQHF. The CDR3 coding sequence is TGTGCCAGCAGGGGGGTCGGTCAGCCCCAGCATTTT. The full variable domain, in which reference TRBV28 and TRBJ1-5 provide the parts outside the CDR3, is DVKVTQSSRYLVKRTGEKVFLECVQDMDHENMFWYRQDPGLGLRLIYFSYDVKMKEKGDIPEGYSVSREKKERFSLILESASTNQTSMYLCASRGVGQPQHFGDGTRLSIL.

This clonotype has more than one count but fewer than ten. The CDR3 nucleotides read TGTGCCAGCAGTAGACAAGGACAGCGGAACACTGAAGCTTTCTTT. This sequence encodes CASSRQGQRNTEAFF. The genes are TRBV27 and TRBJ1-1, with D perhaps matching TRBD1 (6 bases). The CDR3 is 15 amino acids. Germline loops: CDR1 MNHEY, CDR2 SMNVEV (reference sequence). V lost 5 bases and J 1 base, leaving 14 bases between the germline ends.

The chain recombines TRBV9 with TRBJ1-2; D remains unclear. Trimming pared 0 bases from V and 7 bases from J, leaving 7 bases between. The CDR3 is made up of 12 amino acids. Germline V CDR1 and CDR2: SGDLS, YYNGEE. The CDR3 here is CASSVESGGYTF. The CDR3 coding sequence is TGTGCCAGCAGCGTAGAAAGCGGTGGCTACACCTTC.

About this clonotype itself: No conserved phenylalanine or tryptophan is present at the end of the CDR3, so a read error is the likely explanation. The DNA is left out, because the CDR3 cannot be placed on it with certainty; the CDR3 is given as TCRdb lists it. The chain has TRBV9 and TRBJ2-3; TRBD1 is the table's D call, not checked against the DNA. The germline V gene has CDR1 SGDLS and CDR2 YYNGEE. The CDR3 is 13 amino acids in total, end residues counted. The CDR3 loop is CASGLTAIGSPHL.

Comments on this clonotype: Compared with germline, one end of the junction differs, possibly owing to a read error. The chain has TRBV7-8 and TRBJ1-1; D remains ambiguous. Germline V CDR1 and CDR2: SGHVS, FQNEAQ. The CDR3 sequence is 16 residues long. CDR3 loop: CANSLAGGPDTQEAFF. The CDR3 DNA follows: TGTGCCAACAGCTTAGCCGGAGGTCCCGATACGCAGGAAGCTTTCTTT.

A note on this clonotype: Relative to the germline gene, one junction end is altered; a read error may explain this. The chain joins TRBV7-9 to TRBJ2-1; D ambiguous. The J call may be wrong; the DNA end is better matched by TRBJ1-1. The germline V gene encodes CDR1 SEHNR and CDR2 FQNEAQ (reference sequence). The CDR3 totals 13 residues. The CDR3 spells CASSSTEATEAFF. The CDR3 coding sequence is TGTGCCAGCAGCTCTACCGAGGCCACTGAGGCTTTCTTT.

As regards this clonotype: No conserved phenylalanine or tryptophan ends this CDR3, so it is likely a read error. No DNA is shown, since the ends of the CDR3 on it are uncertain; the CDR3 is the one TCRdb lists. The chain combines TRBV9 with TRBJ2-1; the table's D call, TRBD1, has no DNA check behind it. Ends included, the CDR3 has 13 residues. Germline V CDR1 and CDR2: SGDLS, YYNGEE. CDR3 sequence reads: CASSDGGYHEFFG.

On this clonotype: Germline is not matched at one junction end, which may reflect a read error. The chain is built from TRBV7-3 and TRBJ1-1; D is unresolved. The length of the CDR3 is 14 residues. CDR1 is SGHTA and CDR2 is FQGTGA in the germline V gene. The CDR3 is CASSLTVYEDEAFF. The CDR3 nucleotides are TGTGCCAGCAGTTTAACAGTCTACGAAGATGAAGCTTTCTTT. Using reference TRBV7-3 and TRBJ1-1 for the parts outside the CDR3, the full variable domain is GAGVSQTPSNKVTEKGKYVELRCDPISGHTALYWYRQSLGQGPEFLIYFQGTGAADDSGLPNDRFFAVRPEGSVSTLKIQRTERGDSAVYLCASSLTVYEDEAFFGQGTRLTVV.